The next 13 T cell receptor beta chains were all read from a single sample in a study of cytomegalovirus exposure and HLA in healthy donors (dated by TCRdb to about 2017). Receptor amplification or capture employed the immunoSEQ multiplex PCR assay. A mixture of 60 forward primers for TCR Vbeta segments and 13 reverse primers for TCR Jbeta segments was used in the multiplex PCR. Imported from immuneACCESS, the table was reduced by TCRdb to in-frame sequences with V and J called. These copies leave out some clones; in studies compared against another copy, an unresolved V gene accounts for under half, and the cause of the remainder is not known. This sample holds over 100,000 clones; about 70% were observed only once. The ten largest clones represent 5.5% to 8.5% of the sample. Material for sequencing was PBMCs. The receptors originated from a male donor in good health and CMV-seronegative.

The table lists this clone with a count of one. The chain is built from TRBV5-4 and TRBJ2-5; D not resolved. V gave up 4 bases and J gave up 5 bases, with 9 bases separating them. Germline V gives CDR1 SGHNT, CDR2 YYREEE (reference sequence). The CDR3 totals 12 residues. The CDR3 sequence: CASSQLAETQYF. In DNA, the CDR3 is TGTGCCAGCAGCCAATTGGCCGAGACCCAGTACTTC.

This clone was observed a few times. This rearrangement joins TRBV29-1 to TRBJ1-2, with D possibly being TRBD1 (5 bases). Trimming removed 7 bases from V and 6 bases from J, with 21 bases in between. Germline CDR1 SQVTM, CDR2 ANQGSEA. This CDR3 contains 14 residues. The CDR3 sequence: CSAARGGGGDGYTF. In DNA form, the CDR3 reads TGCAGCGCCGCCCGGGGTGGCGGAGGGGATGGCTACACCTTC.

CDR3 sequence: CSVEVGLAGGAGELFF. The CDR3 nucleotides are TGCAGCGTTGAAGTGGGACTAGCGGGAGGAGCCGGGGAGCTGTTTTTT. The gene calls are TRBV29-1 and TRBJ2-2; TRBD2 matches 15 bases. Germline CDR1 SQVTM, CDR2 ANQGSEA. The CDR3 contains 16 residues. V was pared by 1 base and J by 6 bases, with 3 bases of the junction left unmatched.

This chain uses TRBV4-1 with TRBJ1-4; D is unclear. Germline V CDR1 and CDR2: MGHRA, YSYEKL. Trimming left V 7 bases short and J 6 bases short, with 18 bases between. The CDR3 runs 15 residues. The CDR3 reads CASNKIGGEYEKLFF. The CDR3 DNA reads as TGCGCCAGCAACAAGATAGGTGGAGAGTATGAAAAACTGTTTTTT.

With respect to this clone: The junction and the germline gene differ at one end; a read error may be behind it. V and J are TRBV18 and TRBJ2-7, with D perhaps matching TRBD2 (5 bases). The CDR3 extends over 12 amino acids. CDR1 and CDR2 (germline): KGHSH, LQKENI. The CDR3 nucleotides read TGTGCCAGCTCACAGCTCGGGGATCTTTGGCACTTC. It codes for CASSQLGDLWHF.

This clone was observed a handful of times. The chain recombines TRBV30 with TRBJ1-6; 7 bases map to TRBD1. The CDR3 loop spans 15 amino acids. CDR1 is GTSNPN and CDR2 is SVGIG in the germline V gene (reference sequence). J gave up 0 bases and V 3 bases, and 2 bases lay outside the gene matches. The CDR3, as DNA: TGTGCCTGGAGGACAGGGAGCTCCTATAATTCACCCCTCCACTTT. Its protein is CAWRTGSSYNSPLHF.

This clone came up a few times. The chain is built from TRBV18 and TRBJ1-2, with a tentative D call TRBD1 (5 bases). V lost 2 bases and J 7 bases, leaving 17 bases between the germline ends. Germline loops: CDR1 KGHSH, CDR2 LQKENI. The CDR3 spans 15 residues. The DNA of the CDR3 is TGTGCCAGCTCACCAAAACCGGCCCAGGGTACTGGCTACACCTTC. Protein product: CASSPKPAQGTGYTF.

The rearrangement links TRBV6-6 to TRBJ1-6; a weak D match, TRBD1 (5 bases). Germline lookup yields CDR1 MNHNY and CDR2 SVGAGI (reference sequence). The CDR3 runs to 15 residues. V was pared by 0 bases and J by 5 bases, with 8 bases between. The DNA of the CDR3 is TGTGCCAGCAGTTACTCGAGCAGGGATAATTCACCCCTCCACTTT. Its translation is CASSYSSRDNSPLHF.

This chain connects TRBV2 to TRBJ2-3; 7 nucleotides align to TRBD2. Germline assignment: CDR1 SNHLY and CDR2 FYNNEI. CDR3 length: 15 residues. The junction had 6 bases not matched to a gene; V was cut back by 2 bases and J by 4 bases. Here the CDR3 reads CASSERRELSDTQYF. The CDR3 DNA is TGTGCCAGCAGTGAACGGCGGGAGCTGTCAGATACGCAGTATTTT.

This chain links TRBV7-9 with TRBJ2-6, with D possibly matching TRBD1 (6 bases). The germline CDR1 and CDR2 sequences are SEHNR and FQNEAQ (reference sequence). The V end was cut by 8 bases, the J end by 0 bases, with 20 bases between. The CDR3 runs to 18 residues. CDR3 nucleotides: TGTGCCAGCCGCGTCGACAGGACCCTCCTCTCTGGGGCCAACGTCCTGACTTTC. It is translated as CASRVDRTLLSGANVLTF.

This chain joins TRBV14 and TRBJ2-7, with 9 positions matching TRBD1. The CDR3 runs to 16 residues. The J segment lost 3 bases and the V segment lost 0 bases, leaving 6 bases of the junction unmatched. Germline loops: CDR1 SGHDN, CDR2 FVKESK. The CDR3 coding sequence is TGTGCCAGCAGCCAAGAGGGGGGACAGGGCTACTACGAGCAGTACTTC. Translated, it gives CASSQEGGQGYYEQYF.

The chain couples TRBV6-6 to TRBJ1-1; TRBD1 matches 8 bases. The trim removed 2 bases at V and 0 bases at J, leaving 5 bases unmatched. CDR1 is MNHNY, CDR2 SVGAGI, per germline (reference sequence). The length of the CDR3 is 16 residues. The CDR3 here is CASSYGGTGMNTEAFF. The CDR3 DNA reads TGTGCCAGCAGTTACGGGGGGACAGGCATGAACACTGAAGCTTTCTTT.

This clone has only a few counts. The chain employs TRBV7-9 and TRBJ2-1; D call uncertain. Germline CDR1 and CDR2: SEHNR and FQNEAQ (reference sequence). The CDR3 spans 16 residues. Trimming pared 2 bases from V and 5 bases from J, leaving 16 bases between. The CDR3 protein is CASSLISTYLDNEQFF. The CDR3 coding sequence is TGTGCCAGCAGCTTAATTTCGACTTACCTAGACAATGAGCAGTTCTTC.